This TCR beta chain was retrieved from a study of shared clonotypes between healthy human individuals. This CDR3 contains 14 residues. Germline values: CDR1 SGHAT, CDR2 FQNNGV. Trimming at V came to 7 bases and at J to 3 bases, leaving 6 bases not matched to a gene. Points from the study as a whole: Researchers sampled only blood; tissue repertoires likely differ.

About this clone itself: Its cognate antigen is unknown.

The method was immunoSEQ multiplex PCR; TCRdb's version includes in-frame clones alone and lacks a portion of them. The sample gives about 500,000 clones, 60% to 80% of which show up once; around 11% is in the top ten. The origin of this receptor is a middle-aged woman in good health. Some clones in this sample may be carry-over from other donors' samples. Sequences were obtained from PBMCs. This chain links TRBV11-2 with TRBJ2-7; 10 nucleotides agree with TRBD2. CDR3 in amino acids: CASTPTSGLYEQYF. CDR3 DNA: TGTGCCAGCACCCCGACTAGCGGGCTCTACGAGCAGTACTTC.